These 32 T cell receptor beta chains share one sample of origin, sequenced in a study of blood T cells in healthy people across ages. Primed by a sample-barcoded 5' primer and a J-beta primer mix, a second PCR proceeded for 7 to 11 cycles. TCRdb used MiXCR to reprocess the 5' RACE reads, holding one entry per CDR3 protein. The sample yields approximately 1,100,000 distinct CDR3 sequences, around 43% seen once. The specimen sequenced was blood. These receptors were collected from a woman in her sixties or seventies in good health.

This clonotype was detected only a few times. The chain couples TRBV12-3 or TRBV12-4 to TRBJ2-4; 8 bases agree with TRBD2. The CDR3 loop spans 17 amino acids. V trimming: 2 bases; J trimming: 1 base; junction bases outside the gene matches: 7. The CDR3, as DNA: TGTGCCAGCAGTTTATCCAGCGGGAGTACGGCCAAAAACATTCAGTACTTC. This encodes CASSLSSGSTAKNIQYF.

V is TRBV20-1 and J is TRBJ1-2; no clear D gene. Looked up from germline, CDR1 is DFQATT and CDR2 is SNEGSKA (reference sequence). The V gene lost 1 base and the J gene lost 0 bases, with 9 bases spanning the gap. The CDR3 runs to 14 residues. CDR3 coding DNA: TGCAGTGCTAGAGGGACGGATACTAACTATGGCTACACCTTC. This codes for CSARGTDTNYGYTF.

The CDR3 nucleotides read TGTGCCAGCAGCAATCCTCGACTAGCGGGGTCCTACGAGCAGTACTTC. It specifies CASSNPRLAGSYEQYF. The chain links TRBV21-1 to TRBJ2-7; the D segment call TRBD2 is taken from the table without a DNA check. TRBV21-1 is a listed pseudogene. CDR3 length equals 16 residues.

In regard to this clonotype: A read error may explain this, as a much larger clone is one base away. This chain connects TRBV5-5 to TRBJ2-5; no firm D call. The end of the DNA is better explained by TRBJ2-7, so the J call may be wrong. This CDR3 spans 16 amino acids. CDR1 and CDR2 (germline): SGHKS, YYEKEE (reference sequence). The CDR3 nucleotides are TGTGCCAGCAGCTTGGCCCCCGAACTTGCTATTTACGAGCAGTACTTC. Encoded protein: CASSLAPELAIYEQYF.

This clonotype has a handful of counts. The chain carries TRBV29-1 and TRBJ1-2; TRBD1 agrees at 8 bases. CDR3 size: 21 residues. Germline CDR1 is SQVTM and CDR2 is ANQGSEA. J gave up 0 bases and V 3 bases, and 24 bases lay outside the gene matches. The CDR3 DNA follows: TGCAGCGTTGATTATCTGCGGGTAGGACAGGGACATGGGGACCCTAACTATGGCTACACCTTC. Translating gives CSVDYLRVGQGHGDPNYGYTF.

V and J are TRBV27 and TRBJ2-1; D gene unclear. V dropped 3 bases and J dropped 10 bases, with 7 bases sitting between them. Germline V gene lookup returns CDR1 MNHEY and CDR2 SMNVEV (reference sequence). There are 11 residues in the CDR3. The CDR3 reads CASSFLREQFF. CDR3 in DNA: TGTGCCAGCAGTTTCCTCCGGGAGCAGTTCTTC.

This clonotype has just a few counts. J is TRBJ2-1 and V is TRBV5-1; D is ambiguous. From germline, CDR1 is SGHRS and CDR2 YFSETQ. The V and J ends lost 0 bases and 8 bases respectively, with 21 bases between them. The CDR3 has 17 amino acids. Written as DNA, the CDR3 is TGCGCCAGCAGCTTGGACGAAGGATTATCCGGGTTTTATGAGCAGTTCTTC. The encoded protein is CASSLDEGLSGFYEQFF.

The V and J genes are TRBV20-1 and TRBJ1-1, with a possible D match to TRBD1 (6 bases). The germline V and J ends were trimmed by 3 bases and 7 bases, with 9 bases remaining between them. CDR3 size: 11 residues. Germline V gives CDR1 DFQATT, CDR2 SNEGSKA (reference sequence). CDR3 DNA: TGCAGTGCTAGCGGGGGCTATGAAGCTTTCTTT. Its protein is CSASGGYEAFF.

Only a few counts were recorded for this clonotype. A junction boundary mismatches the germline segment, possibly from a read error. CDR3 in amino acids: CASGYRDRGYGYTF. Written as DNA, the CDR3 is TGTGCCAGCGGTTACCGGGACAGGGGGTATGGCTACACCTTC. V is TRBV6-5 and J is TRBJ1-2; 11 bases fit TRBD1. The CDR3 runs to 14 residues. CDR1 is MNHEY, CDR2 SVGAGI, per germline.

This clonotype has just a few counts. V is TRBV28 and J is TRBJ1-6; D is undetermined. V was clipped by 10 bases and J by 10 bases, with 17 bases between them. This CDR3 region has 13 residues. Germline V gene lookup returns CDR1 MDHEN and CDR2 SYDVKM. This CDR3 is CATSWDFGSPLHF. DNA for the CDR3: TGTGCCACTTCCTGGGATTTCGGCTCACCCCTCCACTTT.

The chain recombines TRBV3-1 with TRBJ2-1; 13 nucleotides match TRBD2. The CDR3 has 17 residues. Per germline, CDR1 LGHDT and CDR2 YNNKEL (reference sequence). Trimming at V came to 1 base and at J to 9 bases, leaving 9 bases not matched to a gene. Here the CDR3 DNA reads TGTGCCAGCAGCCAAGTCGGACTAGCGGGAGTATTAGGTGAGCAGTTCTTC. Its protein is CASSQVGLAGVLGEQFF.

V gene TRBV24-1 combines with J gene TRBJ2-3; D ambiguous. This CDR3 comprises 12 residues. Germline V CDR1 and CDR2: KGHDR, SFDVKD. In DNA, the CDR3 is TGTACCCAACCGGGCAGTACAGATACGCAGTATTTT. Amino acid sequence: CTQPGSTDTQYF.

This rearrangement joins TRBV7-9 to TRBJ2-3; tentatively, D is TRBD1 (6 bases). The CDR3 runs to 13 residues. Germline V gene lookup returns CDR1 SEHNR and CDR2 FQNEAQ (reference sequence). Deletions cut 7 bases from V and 1 base from J, with 9 bases between. CDR3 sequence (DNA): TGTGCCAGCAAAAGACAGGGCACAGATACGCAGTATTTT. It yields the protein CASKRQGTDTQYF.

This clonotype has only a few counts. The chain joins TRBV27 to TRBJ2-7, with 9 bases fitting TRBD1. The V and J ends lost 8 bases and 4 bases, in that order; junction bases with no gene match: 6. From germline, CDR1 is MNHEY and CDR2 SMNVEV (reference sequence). The CDR3 contains 13 residues. The CDR3 sequence is CASHGTGSYEQYF. In nucleotides, the CDR3 is TGTGCCAGCCACGGGACAGGGAGTTACGAGCAGTACTTC.

The chain links TRBV12-3 or TRBV12-4 to TRBJ2-6, with TRBD1 matching over 8 bases. This CDR3 has 18 amino acids. With 3 bases clipped from V and 0 bases from J, the junction kept 7 bases outside the gene matches. The CDR3 DNA reads TGTGCCAGCAGTTTCCAGACAGGGGTACGCTCTGGGGCCAACGTCCTGACTTTC. The encoded protein is CASSFQTGVRSGANVLTF.

This clonotype was recorded at least ten times. The CDR3 is CASSSPGGIDTQYF. The CDR3 region has the DNA TGTGCCAGCAGCTCCCCGGGAGGGATAGATACGCAGTATTTT. The chain joins TRBV7-2 to TRBJ2-3; 8 bases fit TRBD2. V shed 4 bases and J 5 bases; nucleotides not matched to a gene: 5. CDR1 SGHTA and CDR2 FQGNSA come from the germline V gene. This CDR3 has 14 residues.

This clonotype has just a few counts. The chain uses TRBV11-2 and TRBJ1-6; D gene uncertain. Germline-derived CDR1 and CDR2 are SGHAT and FQNNGV. V lost 4 bases to trimming and J lost 10 bases, with 11 bases between them. This CDR3 has 13 amino acids. This chain's CDR3 is CASSSDRLSPLHF. The CDR3 region has the DNA TGTGCCAGCAGCTCGGACCGATTGTCACCCCTCCACTTT.

The chain recombines TRBV5-1 with TRBJ2-3; the D gene is possibly TRBD2 (6 bases). Germline V gene data show CDR1 as SGHRS and CDR2 as YFSETQ. Deletions cut 2 bases from V and 1 base from J, with 11 bases between. There are 15 residues in the CDR3. The CDR3 here is CASSFEASGTDTQYF. CDR3 nucleotide sequence: TGCGCCAGCAGCTTCGAAGCTAGCGGCACAGATACGCAGTATTTT.

The chain recombines TRBV25-1 with TRBJ2-4; D perhaps matches TRBD2 (5 bases). Trimming removed 3 bases at V and 13 bases at J, with 25 bases between. The CDR3 totals 16 residues. Looked up from germline, CDR1 is MGHDK and CDR2 is SYGVNS. The CDR3 bases are TGTGCCAGCAGTGAGTCTGCACACCCCGGACTGGGAGAGCAGTACTTC. Amino acids: CASSESAHPGLGEQYF.

This clonotype appeared a few times. The V gene is TRBV7-8, the J gene TRBJ2-1; 8 bases line up with TRBD1. Trimming at V came to 1 base and at J to 4 bases, leaving 3 bases not matched to a gene. Germline values: CDR1 SGHVS, CDR2 FQNEAQ. The CDR3 has 15 amino acids. CDR3 nucleotides: TGTGCCAGCAGCTTAGGGTGGACAGGGTACAATGAGCAGTTCTTC. This codes for CASSLGWTGYNEQFF.

The rearrangement uses TRBV11-2 and TRBJ2-7; possibly TRBD1 for D (5 bases). The CDR3 loop spans 15 amino acids. Looked up from germline, CDR1 is SGHAT and CDR2 is FQNNGV. V shed 2 bases and J shed 1 base, with 12 bases lying between them. The CDR3 here is CASSLYVGESYEQYF. The CDR3 nucleotides are TGTGCCAGCAGCTTATACGTAGGGGAATCCTACGAGCAGTACTTC.

This clonotype was seen only once. This chain links TRBV20-1 with TRBJ2-3, with D tentatively TRBD2 (6 bases). The CDR3 consists of 14 residues. Trimming shortened V by 3 bases and J by 4 bases, and 14 bases separated the two germline ends. Germline CDR1 DFQATT, CDR2 SNEGSKA (reference sequence). The CDR3 region has the DNA TGCAGTGCTAGTTTACGAGCGGGCGCAGATACGCAGTATTTT. This encodes CSASLRAGADTQYF.

The chain couples TRBV20-1 to TRBJ2-4, with 11 bases aligning to TRBD2. This CDR3 comprises 16 residues. The germline gives CDR1 DFQATT, CDR2 SNEGSKA (reference sequence). V shed 0 bases, J shed 13 bases, and the junction held 14 bases outside the gene matches. The CDR3: CSARDSSSGRFDEQYF. In DNA, the CDR3 is TGCAGTGCTAGAGACTCGTCTAGCGGGAGGTTCGATGAGCAGTACTTC.

This chain links TRBV13 with TRBJ2-4; possible D gene TRBD1, 6 bases. The tail of the sequence fits TRBJ2-7 better, so the J call may be wrong. The CDR3 has 16 residues. Germline assignment: CDR1 PRHDT and CDR2 FYEKMQ (reference sequence). CDR3: CASSLPLNRATHEQYF. The CDR3, as DNA: TGTGCCAGCAGCCTCCCTCTCAACAGGGCTACTCACGAGCAGTACTTC.

This clonotype was found a few times. The V and J genes are TRBV6-6 and TRBJ2-7, with a possible D match to TRBD1 (5 bases). The germline CDR1 and CDR2 sequences are MNHNY and SVGAGI (reference sequence). V was shortened by 2 bases and J by 4 bases, with 15 bases between the two germline ends. This CDR3 has 15 amino acids. In DNA form, the CDR3 reads TGTGCCAGCAGTTACGAAACAGGCCCATTATACGAGCAGTACTTC. Its protein is CASSYETGPLYEQYF.

The chain joins TRBV29-1 to TRBJ2-3, with 11 bases matching TRBD1. This CDR3 has 13 amino acids. In germline, CDR1 is SQVTM, CDR2 ANQGSEA. The junction had 6 bases not matched to a gene; V was cut back by 7 bases and J by 6 bases. The CDR3, as DNA: TGCAGCGCGCGGACAGGGGGCATGGATACGCAGTATTTT. It is translated as CSARTGGMDTQYF.

CDR3: CSAREHPGGEQYF. The CDR3 nucleotides read TGCAGTGCTAGAGAGCACCCGGGGGGCGAGCAGTACTTC. The chain recombines TRBV20-1 with TRBJ2-4, with TRBD2 identical over 7 bases. The DNA end favors TRBJ2-7, so the J call may be wrong. The CDR3 loop spans 13 amino acids. CDR1 DFQATT and CDR2 SNEGSKA come from the germline V gene (reference sequence).

The chain recombines TRBV7-9 with TRBJ1-1; no definite D call. Germline V gene sequence: CDR1 SEHNR, CDR2 FQNEAQ (reference sequence). This CDR3 region has 14 residues. The germline V and J ends were trimmed by 5 bases and 0 bases, with 10 bases remaining between them. The CDR3 is CASSPSSLNTEAFF. DNA for the CDR3: TGTGCCAGCAGCCCCTCTTCCCTGAACACTGAAGCTTTCTTT.

Only one count was recorded for this clonotype. The junction and the germline gene differ at one end; a read error may be behind it. V gene TRBV6-1 combines with J gene TRBJ2-7; perhaps TRBD1 as D (6 bases). Germline CDR1 is MNHNS and CDR2 is SASEGT. This CDR3 contains 16 residues. The CDR3 sequence: CANSEDGQGRPYEQYF. The CDR3 region has the DNA TGTGCCAACAGTGAAGATGGGCAGGGGCGCCCCTACGAGCAGTACTTC.

The V call is TRBV20-1, the J call TRBJ2-7, with a tentative D call TRBD2 (7 bases). The CDR3 totals 15 residues. V was shortened by 0 bases and J by 3 bases, with 15 bases between the two germline ends. In germline, CDR1 is DFQATT, CDR2 SNEGSKA (reference sequence). The CDR3 is CSARDYGGGSYEQYF. The CDR3 DNA follows: TGCAGTGCTAGAGATTACGGGGGCGGGAGCTACGAGCAGTACTTC.

The chain is built from TRBV28 and TRBJ2-7; tentative D call: TRBD2 (5 bases). This CDR3 is built from 15 residues. The germline gives CDR1 MDHEN, CDR2 SYDVKM. Trimming pared 6 bases from V and 3 bases from J, leaving 18 bases between. CDR3 residues: CASSSAGAESYEQYF. As DNA, the CDR3 is TGTGCCAGCAGCTCTGCAGGAGCGGAGAGCTACGAGCAGTACTTC. Variable domain in full (rest from reference TRBV28 and TRBJ2-7): DVKVTQSSRYLVKRTGEKVFLECVQDMDHENMFWYRQDPGLGLRLIYFSYDVKMKEKGDIPEGYSVSREKKERFSLILESASTNQTSMYLCASSSAGAESYEQYFGPGTRLTVT.

The chain is built from TRBV7-6 and TRBJ2-5; D not certain. The last part of the DNA fits TRBJ2-7 better; the J call may be wrong. The germline V gene has CDR1 SGHVS and CDR2 FNYEAQ. CDR3 length: 13 residues. The CDR3 sequence: CASSLEVGPEQYF. The CDR3 bases are TGTGCCAGCAGCTTAGAAGTCGGGCCCGAGCAGTACTTC.